The clone carrying this T cell receptor (beta chain) has only a few counts. These data originate in a study of cytomegalovirus exposure and HLA in healthy donors. J lost 10 bases, V lost 8 bases, and 10 bases had no gene match. Germline V gives CDR1 SNHLY, CDR2 FYNNEI. CDR3 length: 15 amino acids. PCR primers comprised 60 Vbeta and 13 Jbeta primers. Profiled with immunoSEQ multiplex PCR; TCRdb holds only in-frame clones, not every one. The sample holds under 200,000 clones, 60% to 85% seen once. Sequenced input: PBMCs. This chain connects TRBV2 to TRBJ2-1; 14 bases map to TRBD2. The receptor was derived from a man aged 25-45 years in good health and CMV-seropositive. DNA of the CDR3: TGTGCCAGCCCAGGGACTAGCGGGGGCCCACTGGAGCAGTTCTTC. Its protein product is CASPGTSGGPLEQFF.